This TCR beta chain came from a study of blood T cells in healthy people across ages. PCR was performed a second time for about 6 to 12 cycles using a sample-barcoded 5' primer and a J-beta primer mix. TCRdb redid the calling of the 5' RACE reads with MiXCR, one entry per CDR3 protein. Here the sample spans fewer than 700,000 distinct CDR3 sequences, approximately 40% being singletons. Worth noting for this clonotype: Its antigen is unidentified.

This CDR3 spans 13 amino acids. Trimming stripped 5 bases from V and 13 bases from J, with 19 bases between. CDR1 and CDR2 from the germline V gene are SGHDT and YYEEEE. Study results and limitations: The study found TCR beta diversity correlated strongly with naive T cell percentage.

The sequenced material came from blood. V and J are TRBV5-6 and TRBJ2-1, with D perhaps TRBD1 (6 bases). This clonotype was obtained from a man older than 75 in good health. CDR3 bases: TGTGCCAGCAGACTTTTCCCCTCAGGGGAACAGTTCTTC. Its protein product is CASRLFPSGEQFF.